This is a list of T cell receptor beta chains from one sample in a study of PD-1 blockade in classical Hodgkin lymphoma. Sequencing was performed with immunoSEQ multiplex PCR; in TCRdb, only in-frame clones are kept and a portion is missing. This table has some 19,000 clones, roughly four fifths appearing once. Specimen: CD4+ T cells from blood, collected before the fourth cycle of nivolumab. Every receptor here comes from a human donor with classical Hodgkin lymphoma. Both conserved end residues are part of each CDR3. D genes are given only for firm matches. Rows give clone size only sometimes, using once, few, many, or a class for an expanded clone.

cdr3_nt,cdr3_aa,clone_size,j_call,v_call,d_call
TGTGCCAGCAGTGAGAAACAGGGCTATAGCAATCAGCCCCAGCATTTT,CASSEKQGYSNQPQHF,.,TRBJ1-5,TRBV2,.
TGTGCCAGCAGCCACAGCGCAAACTATGGCTACACCTTC,CASSHSANYGYTF,few,TRBJ1-2,TRBV14,.
TGTGCCAGCAGCCAATTTTGGGGGACCACAGATACGCAGTATTTT,CASSQFWGTTDTQYF,.,TRBJ2-3,TRBV16,.
TGTGCCAGCCGCCCGGGGCCCGGGACAGGGGACACCGGGGAGCTGTTTTTT,CASRPGPGTGDTGELFF,.,TRBJ2-2,TRBV7-9,TRBD1
TGTGCCAGCAGCTCTAGCGGGAGGGGATACGAGCAGTACTTC,CASSSSGRGYEQYF,.,TRBJ2-7,TRBV11-2,TRBD2
TGTGCCAGTAGTATGACGGGCCGAAACAATCAGCCCCAGCATTTT,CASSMTGRNNQPQHF,few,TRBJ1-5,TRBV19,.
TGTGCCAGCAGCTTAGCCTTAGGGGCAGACTATAATTCACCCCTCCACTTT,CASSLALGADYNSPLHF,.,TRBJ1-6,TRBV7-9,.
TGTGCCAGCAGCTTTCCTCGACAGGGGCGAGGTGAAGCTTTCTTT,CASSFPRQGRGEAFF,.,TRBJ1-1,TRBV5-6,TRBD1
TGTGCCAGCAGTGAATGGCGTTCTTACAATGAGCAGTTCTTC,CASSEWRSYNEQFF,once,TRBJ2-1,TRBV6-1,.
TGTGCCAGTAGTATTTTGCCCGGGGGTGGAAATTCACCCCTCCACTTT,CASSILPGGGNSPLHF,.,TRBJ1-6,TRBV19,.
TGCGCCAGCAGCCAAATTTCCAATTCACCCCTCCACTTT,CASSQISNSPLHF,.,TRBJ1-6,TRBV4-3,.
TGTGCCAGTAGTGTCCACCAGATGACAGGAGATTCACCCCTCCACTTT,CASSVHQMTGDSPLHF,.,TRBJ1-6,TRBV19,.
TGTGCCAGCAGCGAATACAGGGGAAGACCGGGCGAGCAGTACTTC,CASSEYRGRPGEQYF,once,TRBJ2-7,TRBV7-8,TRBD1
TGTGCCAGCAAGACTGGCGGGGGGGCTGAGACCCAGTACTTC,CASKTGGGAETQYF,.,TRBJ2-5,TRBV2,TRBD2
TGTGCCAGCAGGCACTGGATGGAGGGCAACTATGGCTACACCTTC,CASRHWMEGNYGYTF,once,TRBJ1-2,TRBV27,.
TGTGCCAGCAGTTTATATAGGACAGGGCCCGATCAGCCCCAGCATTTT,CASSLYRTGPDQPQHF,.,TRBJ1-5,TRBV28,TRBD1
TGTGCCAGCAGCCATGGAGGGGCGGGGGAGCTGTTTTTT,CASSHGGAGELFF,.,TRBJ2-2,TRBV7-2,.
TGTGCCAGCAGCCCTTACGAGCAGTACTTC,CASSPYEQYF,.,TRBJ2-7,TRBV11-1,.
TGTGCCAGTAGTATAGGAGACAGGGCCGGGGCCCAGTACTTC,CASSIGDRAGAQYF,once,TRBJ2-5,TRBV19,TRBD1
TGTGCCAGCAGTTACGGAGGGAGTTATAACACTGAAGCTTTCTTT,CASSYGGSYNTEAFF,.,TRBJ1-1,TRBV28,.
TGTGCCAGCAGCTTGGGGACTGGCTACACAGATACGCAGTATTTT,CASSLGTGYTDTQYF,.,TRBJ2-3,TRBV7-2,.
TGTGCCAGCAGCTTGGGATCGCAGGCCTACGAGCAGTACTTC,CASSLGSQAYEQYF,few,TRBJ2-7,TRBV7-2,.
TGCGCCAGCAGCTTAGGGGTGACGAACACCGGGGAGCTGTTTTTT,CASSLGVTNTGELFF,.,TRBJ2-2,TRBV5-1,.
TGTGCCAGCACTCGGGACCTGAATGAAAAACTGTTTTTT,CASTRDLNEKLFF,.,TRBJ1-4,TRBV2,.
TGCGCCAGCAGCACACAGGGGGGAGATGGCTACACCTTC,CASSTQGGDGYTF,medium-sized,TRBJ1-2,TRBV4-3,TRBD1
TGTGCCAGCAGTTACTTGCGGACTACCGGGGAGCTGTTTTTT,CASSYLRTTGELFF,once,TRBJ2-2,TRBV6-5,.